Shown below are 20 T cell receptor beta chains from a single sample sequenced in a study of a mutant IDH1 vaccine in newly diagnosed glioma. Sequencing used immunoSEQ multiplex PCR; TCRdb keeps in-frame clones, though not all of them. This table has 75,000 to 85,000 clones, 91% appearing once. The time point denotes: week 5, during vaccination. All doses held 300 ug of mutant IDH1 20-mer peptide, with topical imiquimod. For these TCRs, the target antigens are not known. The sample consisted of PBMCs, taken from a glioma patient whose treatment included an IDH1 peptide vaccine. These receptors originate from a woman aged 45-59 years with glioma.

The chain couples TRBV30 to TRBJ1-3; a weak D match, TRBD1 (5 bases). The germline gives CDR1 GTSNPN, CDR2 SVGIG (reference sequence). The CDR3 spans 13 residues. V was cut by 4 bases and J by 0 bases, with 7 bases left in between. The CDR3 loop is CAWTGSSGNTIYF. CDR3 nucleotide sequence: TGTGCCTGGACAGGGAGCTCTGGAAACACCATATATTTT.

The V gene is TRBV7-9, the J gene TRBJ2-5; 14 bases are shared with TRBD2. Germline-derived CDR1 and CDR2 are SEHNR and FQNEAQ (reference sequence). CDR3 length: 17 amino acids. V dropped 4 bases and J dropped 2; count of bases not matched to a gene: 6. Here the CDR3 reads CASSSGLAGERQETQYF. In nucleotides, the CDR3 is TGTGCCAGCAGCTCGGGACTAGCGGGAGAGAGGCAAGAGACCCAGTACTTC.

The V and J genes are TRBV27 and TRBJ2-7; D perhaps matches TRBD2 (6 bases). Deletions cut 3 bases from V and 2 bases from J, with 14 bases between. Germline V gives CDR1 MNHEY, CDR2 SMNVEV (reference sequence). This CDR3 has 15 residues. In nucleotides, the CDR3 is TGTGCCAGCAGTTTTTCCTCCGGGGGTCCCTACGAGCAGTACTTC. It translates to CASSFSSGGPYEQYF.

The rearrangement joins TRBV10-1 to TRBJ2-1, with unresolved D. This CDR3 is 14 amino acids long. V was pared by 0 bases and J by 4 bases, with 7 bases between. Per germline, CDR1 WNHNN and CDR2 SYGVQD (reference sequence). The CDR3: CASSESAGYNEQFF. Here the CDR3 DNA reads TGCGCCAGCAGTGAGTCAGCAGGTTACAATGAGCAGTTCTTC.

CDR3 sequence: CASSAATWEGVLFF. The CDR3 DNA reads TGTGCCAGCAGTGCAGCCACATGGGAAGGAGTGCTGTTTTTT. This chain uses TRBV2 with TRBJ1-4; D not certain. Germline V gene data show CDR1 as SNHLY and CDR2 as FYNNEI. This CDR3 region has 14 residues. Trimming took off 4 bases at V and 14 bases at J, with 20 bases between the two ends.

This chain links TRBV7-2 with TRBJ2-3; the match to TRBD2 covers 9 bases. CDR3 size: 15 residues. Germline V CDR1 and CDR2: SGHTA, FQGNSA. V gave up 3 bases and J gave up 9 bases; unmatched junction bases: 10. The CDR3 region is CASSFWREGLGTQYF. The CDR3 DNA sequence: TGTGCCAGCAGCTTTTGGCGGGAGGGCCTAGGGACGCAGTATTTT.

This clone was detected once. V usage is TRBV5-4 and J usage is TRBJ2-2, with TRBD2 matching 8 bases. Germline V gives CDR1 SGHNT, CDR2 YYREEE (reference sequence). The CDR3 has 15 residues. Unmatched junction bases numbered 3, after V lost 2 bases and J lost 3 bases. The chain's CDR3 is CASSLSGRYTGELFF. The CDR3 region has the DNA TGTGCCAGCAGCTTAAGCGGGAGATACACCGGGGAGCTGTTTTTT.

This sequence joins TRBV7-9 and TRBJ2-5; D gene uncertain. The germline V gene has CDR1 SEHNR and CDR2 FQNEAQ (reference sequence). V lost 0 bases, J lost 0 bases, and 8 bases lay in between. This CDR3 is built from 15 residues. The CDR3 coding sequence is TGTGCCAGCAGCTTAGCCAGGTTATACCAAGAGACCCAGTACTTC. Amino acids: CASSLARLYQETQYF. Full variable domain (remainder filled in from reference TRBV7-9 and TRBJ2-5): DTGVSQNPRHKITKRGQNVTFRCDPISEHNRLYWYRQTLGQGPEFLTYFQNEAQLEKSRLLSDRFSAERPKGSFSTLEIQRTEQGDSAMYLCASSLARLYQETQYFGPGTRLLVL.

This chain joins TRBV7-2 and TRBJ1-2; no reliable D call. V gave up 5 bases and J gave up 6 bases, with 13 bases separating them. Germline V gives CDR1 SGHTA, CDR2 FQGNSA. This CDR3 comprises 13 residues. The CDR3 nucleotides are TGTGCCAGCAGCCCATACGTCATGGATGGCTACACCTTC. It yields the protein CASSPYVMDGYTF.

The CDR3 DNA reads TGTGCCAGCTCACCAAGGGCAGGGGGCGGAGGCTACACCTTC. It encodes CASSPRAGGGGYTF. The chain is built from TRBV18 and TRBJ1-2; 8 bases fit TRBD1. The CDR3 length is 14 residues. V dropped 2 bases and J dropped 8; count of bases not matched to a gene: 7. Germline loops: CDR1 KGHSH, CDR2 LQKENI.

V usage is TRBV10-2 and J usage is TRBJ2-7; TRBD1 matches 9 bases. From germline, CDR1 is WSHSY and CDR2 SAAADI. This CDR3 is 14 amino acids long. V trimming: 6 bases; J trimming: 0 bases; junction bases outside the gene matches: 3. CDR3 sequence reads: CASRGTGSSYEQYF. CDR3 DNA sequence: TGCGCCAGCAGGGGGACAGGGAGCTCCTACGAGCAGTACTTC.

The chain couples TRBV6-5 to TRBJ2-7; the D gene is possibly TRBD2 (6 bases). From germline, CDR1 is MNHEY and CDR2 SVGAGI. Trimming cost V 0 bases and J 0 bases, with 12 bases left between them. The CDR3 is 16 residues long. The CDR3 loop reads CASSYSERDFSYEQYF. The CDR3 nucleotides are TGTGCCAGCAGTTACTCTGAAAGGGACTTCTCCTACGAGCAGTACTTC.

This rearrangement joins TRBV5-6 to TRBJ2-3, with 10 positions matching TRBD2. The CDR3 spans 15 residues. The V segment lost 3 bases and the J segment 0 bases; nucleotides outside the gene matches: 1. The V gene's germline CDR1 is SGHDT and CDR2 YYEEEE. The CDR3 coding sequence is TGTGCCAGCAGCTCACTAGCGGGGAGCACAGATACGCAGTATTTT. Its protein is CASSSLAGSTDTQYF.

This clone appeared once. The rearrangement uses TRBV4-1 and TRBJ2-7; perhaps TRBD2 as D (6 bases). V lost 1 base, J lost 4 bases, and 17 bases lay in between. CDR3 length: 16 amino acids. CDR1 and CDR2 (germline): MGHRA, YSYEKL. This CDR3 reads CASSQGGGRKWYEQYF. CDR3 coding DNA: TGCGCCAGCAGCCAAGGTGGAGGGAGAAAATGGTACGAGCAGTACTTC.

V is TRBV7-3 and J is TRBJ2-1; 10 positions agree with TRBD2. The CDR3 totals 15 residues. Germline CDR1 is SGHTA and CDR2 is FQGTGA. V shed 5 bases, J shed 5 bases, and the junction held 6 bases outside the gene matches. This CDR3 reads CASSPVGLADNEQFF. Written as DNA, the CDR3 is TGTGCCAGCAGCCCCGTCGGACTAGCGGACAATGAGCAGTTCTTC.

The chain combines TRBV7-2 with TRBJ1-6, with TRBD1 as a possible D gene (5 bases). V lost 1 base to trimming and J lost 10 bases, with 17 bases between them. This CDR3 spans 16 amino acids. Germline CDR1 and CDR2: SGHTA and FQGNSA. The CDR3 is CASSLGVRGWQSPLHF. For the CDR3, the DNA is TGTGCCAGCAGCTTAGGGGTGCGGGGGTGGCAATCACCCCTCCACTTT. Filled out from reference TRBV7-2 and TRBJ1-6, the complete variable domain reads GAGVSQSPSNKVTEKGKDVELRCDPISGHTALYWYRQSLGQGLEFLIYFQGNSAPDKSGLPSDRFSAERTGGSVSTLTIQRTQQEDSAVYLCASSLGVRGWQSPLHFGNGTRLTVT.

This clone was counted once. The chain is built from TRBV4-1 and TRBJ2-1; no reliable D call. Per the germline V gene, CDR1 is MGHRA and CDR2 is YSYEKL. This CDR3 region has 14 residues. V shed 1 base and J shed 5 bases, with 9 bases lying between them. The chain's CDR3 is CASSQVAADNEQFF. As DNA, the CDR3 is TGCGCCAGCAGCCAAGTGGCGGCGGACAATGAGCAGTTCTTC.

V usage is TRBV30 and J usage is TRBJ2-7, with D unresolved. V lost 4 bases and J lost 5, with 12 bases in between. Germline V CDR1 and CDR2: GTSNPN, SVGIG (reference sequence). CDR3 size: 12 residues. For the CDR3, the DNA is TGTGCCTGGACCAGAGGCGTCCACGAGCAGTACTTC. It specifies CAWTRGVHEQYF.

The CDR3 is CASSQSGQVNQPQHF. In nucleotides, the CDR3 is TGTGCCAGCAGCCAATCGGGACAGGTTAATCAGCCCCAGCATTTT. The V gene is TRBV16, the J gene TRBJ1-5, with TRBD1 identical over 8 bases. The CDR3 covers 15 residues. The germline V gene encodes CDR1 KGHSY and CDR2 FQNENV. Trimming removed 0 bases from V and 4 bases from J; junction bases left unmatched: 2.

V is TRBV19 and J is TRBJ2-3, with 9 bases lining up with TRBD1. J lost 4 bases, V lost 1 base, and 0 bases had no gene match. This CDR3 has 14 residues. CDR1 LNHDA and CDR2 SQIVND come from the germline V gene (reference sequence). CDR3 residues: CASSIGQGADTQYF. In DNA form, the CDR3 reads TGTGCCAGTAGTATAGGACAGGGGGCAGATACGCAGTATTTT.